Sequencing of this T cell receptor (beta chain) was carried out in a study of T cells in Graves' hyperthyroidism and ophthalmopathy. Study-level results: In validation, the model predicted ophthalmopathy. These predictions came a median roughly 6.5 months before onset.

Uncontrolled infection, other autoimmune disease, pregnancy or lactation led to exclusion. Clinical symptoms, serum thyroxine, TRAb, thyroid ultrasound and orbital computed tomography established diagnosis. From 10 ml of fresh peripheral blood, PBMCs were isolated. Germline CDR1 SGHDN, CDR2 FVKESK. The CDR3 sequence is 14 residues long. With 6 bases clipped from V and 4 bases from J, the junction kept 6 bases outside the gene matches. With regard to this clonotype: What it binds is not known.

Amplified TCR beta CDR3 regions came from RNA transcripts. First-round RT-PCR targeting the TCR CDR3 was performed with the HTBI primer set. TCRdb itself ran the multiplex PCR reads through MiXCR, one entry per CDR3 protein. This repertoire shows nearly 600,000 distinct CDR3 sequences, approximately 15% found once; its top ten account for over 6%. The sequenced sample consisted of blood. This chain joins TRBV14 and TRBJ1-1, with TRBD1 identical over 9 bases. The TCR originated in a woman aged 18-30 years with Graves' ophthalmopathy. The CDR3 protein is CASRNTGGGTEAFF. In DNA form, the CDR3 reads TGTGCCAGCAGGAATACAGGGGGCGGCACTGAAGCTTTCTTT. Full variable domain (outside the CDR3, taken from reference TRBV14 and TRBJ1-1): EAGVTQFPSHSVIEKGQTVTLRCDPISGHDNLYWYRRVMGKEIKFLLHFVKESKQDESGMPNNRFLAERTGGTYSTLKVQPAELEDSGVYFCASRNTGGGTEAFFGQGTRLTVV.